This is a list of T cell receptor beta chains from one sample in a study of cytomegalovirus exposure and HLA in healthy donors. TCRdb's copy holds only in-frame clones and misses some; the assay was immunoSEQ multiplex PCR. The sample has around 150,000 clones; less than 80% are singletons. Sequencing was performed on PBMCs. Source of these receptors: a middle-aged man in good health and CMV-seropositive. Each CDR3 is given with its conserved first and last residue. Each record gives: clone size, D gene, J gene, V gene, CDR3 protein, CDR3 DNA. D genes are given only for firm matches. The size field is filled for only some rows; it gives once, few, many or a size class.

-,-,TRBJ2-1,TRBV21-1,CASSNPLYEQFF,TGTGCCAGCAGCAACCCCTTGTATGAGCAGTTCTTC
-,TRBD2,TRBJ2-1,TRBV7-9,CASSQSGRAPDEQFF,TGTGCCAGCAGCCAAAGCGGGAGGGCCCCGGATGAGCAGTTCTTC
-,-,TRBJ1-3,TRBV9,CASSARWQGSGNTIYF,TGTGCCAGCAGCGCCCGATGGCAGGGCTCTGGAAACACCATATATTTT
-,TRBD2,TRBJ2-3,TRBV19,CASRSGTSGGRTDTQYF,TGTGCCAGTAGATCCGGGACTAGCGGGGGGCGCACAGATACGCAGTATTTT
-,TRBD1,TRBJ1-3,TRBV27,CASSLSRPGQRNTIYF,TGTGCCAGCAGTTTGTCCCGCCCGGGACAGAGAAACACCATATATTTT
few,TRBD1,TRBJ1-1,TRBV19,CASSGTANTEAFF,TGTGCCAGTAGTGGGACAGCGAACACTGAAGCTTTCTTT
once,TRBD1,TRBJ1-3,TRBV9,CASSANPTGGFGNTIYF,TGTGCCAGCAGCGCCAACCCGACAGGGGGCTTTGGAAACACCATATATTTT
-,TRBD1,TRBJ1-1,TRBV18,CASSPATGITEAFF,TGTGCCAGCTCACCCGCGACAGGGATCACTGAAGCTTTCTTT
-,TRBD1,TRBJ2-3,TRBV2,CASSEADPGQGSTDTQYF,TGTGCCAGCAGTGAAGCAGATCCGGGACAGGGTAGCACAGATACGCAGTATTTT
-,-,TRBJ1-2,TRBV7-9,CASSLGGTMGLYGYTF,TGTGCCAGCAGCTTAGGAGGGACTATGGGGCTCTATGGCTACACCTTC